The present TCR beta chain was sequenced within a study of monozygotic twins with inflammatory bowel disease. Findings and caveats of the study: Repertoire similarity did not differ between concordant and discordant twins, perhaps due to limited power. Using the inverse Simpson index, IBD patients had lower TCRbeta diversity than healthy co-twins.

CDR1 SGHRS and CDR2 YFSETQ come from the germline V gene. CDR3 length: 14 amino acids. Each of TCRalpha and TCRbeta cDNA went through two nested PCRs, lasting approximately 17 and 9 cycles. Using the 5' RACE reads, TCRdb records one entry per CDR3 protein without DNA. The table counts 300,000 to 450,000 distinct CDR3 sequences; 2.5% to 3% lies in the top ten. Turning to this clonotype: Its target is unknown.

Blood was drawn once per donor, and each sample measured 2 to 2.5 ml. The TCR originated in a human donor with ulcerative colitis or Crohn's disease, or a healthy co-twin of an affected twin (not recorded which). Material: blood. This chain connects TRBV5-1 to TRBJ1-3; lacking DNA, the TRBD1 call made by TCRdb goes unchecked. CDR3: CASKDTGSGNTIYF.